The 30 T cell receptor beta chains below all came from one sample that was sequenced in a study of blood T cell repertoires in COVID-19. Repertoires were generated with immunoSEQ multiplex PCR, while TCRdb's copy carries only in-frame clones and drops some. The data show approximately 89,000 clones, with just under 80% seen just once and less than 7% held by the top ten. The sequenced sample consisted of peripheral blood. The receptor set was obtained from a man between 65 and 80 years old with COVID-19, enrolled during active disease.

The V and J genes are TRBV7-2 and TRBJ1-1; 7 nucleotides agree with TRBD1. J was trimmed by 5 bases and V by 6 bases; bases with no gene match: 12. This CDR3 region has 15 residues. Per the germline V gene, CDR1 is SGHTA and CDR2 is FQGNSA. The CDR3 region has the DNA TGTGCCAGCAGGCGCCGAGACAGGGTTGGGACTGAAGCTTTCTTT. Amino acids: CASRRRDRVGTEAFF.

The chain is built from TRBV5-4 and TRBJ1-6; 8 bases map to TRBD1. This CDR3 comprises 15 residues. Germline CDR1 is SGHNT and CDR2 is YYREEE (reference sequence). The J segment lost 3 bases and the V segment lost 4 bases, leaving 3 bases of the junction unmatched. The CDR3 reads CASSSGQGYNSPLHF. The CDR3 nucleotides are TGTGCCAGCAGCAGCGGACAGGGCTATAATTCACCCCTCCACTTT.

J is TRBJ2-3 and V is TRBV18; 12 nucleotides line up with TRBD2. Trimming cost V 5 bases and J 8 bases; bases outside gene matches: 17. The CDR3 spans 18 residues. Germline CDR1 KGHSH, CDR2 LQKENI. The CDR3 DNA sequence: TGTGCCAGCTCATCCCTCGACCGGACTAGCGGGAAGGGAAGTACGCAGTATTTT. This translates into CASSSLDRTSGKGSTQYF.

The chain is built from TRBV5-5 and TRBJ1-2; 8 positions agree with TRBD1. In germline, CDR1 is SGHKS, CDR2 YYEKEE (reference sequence). This CDR3 comprises 15 residues. V was pared by 5 bases and J by 3 bases, with 9 bases of the junction left unmatched. CDR3 loop: CASSHGGQGHYGYTF. The CDR3 nucleotides read TGTGCCAGCAGTCACGGCGGACAGGGACACTATGGCTACACCTTC.

This clone appeared a single time. V and J are TRBV19 and TRBJ1-5, with D hard to call. V lost 0 bases and J lost 7, with 10 bases in between. There are 14 residues in the CDR3. The germline gives CDR1 LNHDA, CDR2 SQIVND (reference sequence). The CDR3 DNA reads TGTGCCAGTAGTATAGATCGGGGAGCCCAGCCCCAGCATTTT. This sequence encodes CASSIDRGAQPQHF.

The V and J genes are TRBV28 and TRBJ2-7; 11 nucleotides match TRBD1. Losses at the gene ends were 6 bases for V and 2 bases for J; bases not matched to a gene: 9. The CDR3 spans 16 residues. CDR1 is MDHEN and CDR2 is SYDVKM in the germline V gene. The chain's CDR3 is CASRSTGTGGTYEQYF. Here the CDR3 DNA reads TGTGCCAGCAGATCCACCGGGACAGGGGGAACCTACGAGCAGTACTTC.

The rearrangement uses TRBV7-9 and TRBJ2-7; maybe TRBD1 (5 bases). CDR1 and CDR2 from the germline V gene are SEHNR and FQNEAQ (reference sequence). The CDR3 has 15 residues. V lost 3 bases and J 0 bases, leaving 12 bases between the germline ends. The CDR3 nucleotides read TGTGCCAGCAGCTTTGGGGCAGTTTCCTCCTACGAGCAGTACTTC. Translating gives CASSFGAVSSYEQYF.

The chain carries TRBV7-9 and TRBJ1-2; D not resolved. Germline-derived CDR1 and CDR2 are SEHNR and FQNEAQ (reference sequence). The CDR3 covers 12 residues. Trimming shortened V by 7 bases and J by 1 base, and 7 bases separated the two germline ends. The CDR3 DNA reads TGTGCCAGCAATCGGGATAACTATGGCTACACCTTC. Protein sequence: CASNRDNYGYTF. The full variable domain, in which reference TRBV7-9 and TRBJ1-2 provide the parts outside the CDR3, is DTGVSQNPRHKITKRGQNVTFRCDPISEHNRLYWYRQTLGQGPEFLTYFQNEAQLEKSRLLSDRFSAERPKGSFSTLEIQRTEQGDSAMYLCASNRDNYGYTFGSGTRLTVV.

J is TRBJ2-2 and V is TRBV5-1, with TRBD2 as a possible D gene (6 bases). The CDR3 consists of 14 residues. The germline CDR1 and CDR2 sequences are SGHRS and YFSETQ. The V and J ends lost 5 bases and 4 bases respectively, with 12 bases between them. Here the CDR3 reads CASSSDGGTGELFF. CDR3 DNA: TGCGCCAGCAGTTCCGACGGGGGCACCGGGGAGCTGTTTTTT. The complete variable domain, with remaining parts taken from reference TRBV5-1 and TRBJ2-2, reads KAGVTQTPRYLIKTRGQQVTLSCSPISGHRSVSWYQQTPGQGLQFLFEYFSETQRNKGNFPGRFSGRQFSNSRSEMNVSTLELGDSALYLCASSSDGGTGELFFGEGSRLTVL.

V and J are TRBV3-1 (or the pseudogene TRBV3-2) and TRBJ2-3; the match to TRBD2 covers 7 bases. CDR1 and CDR2 from the germline V gene are LGHDT and YNNKEL (reference sequence). V shed 5 bases, J shed 4 bases, and the junction held 9 bases outside the gene matches. The CDR3 length is 15 residues. The CDR3 coding sequence is TGTGCCAGCAGCTCTACTAGCGTTGTCCCAGATACGCAGTATTTT. Its protein is CASSSTSVVPDTQYF.

V gene TRBV5-1 combines with J gene TRBJ2-7; 7 bases are shared with TRBD1. The CDR3 runs to 13 residues. Germline trimming cut 6 bases from V and 1 base from J; bases unmatched to any gene: 4. Germline loops: CDR1 SGHRS, CDR2 YFSETQ. The CDR3 nucleotides are TGCGCCAGCAAACCGGGACAGTCCTACGAGCAGTACTTC. Translating it yields CASKPGQSYEQYF.

V and J are TRBV28 and TRBJ2-1, with TRBD2 as a possible D gene (5 bases). The CDR3 contains 13 residues. The V end was cut by 5 bases, the J end by 8 bases, with 13 bases between. Looked up from germline, CDR1 is MDHEN and CDR2 is SYDVKM. The CDR3 spells CASSPELAHEQFF. Here the CDR3 DNA reads TGTGCCAGCAGTCCGGAGTTAGCGCATGAGCAGTTCTTC.

V and J are TRBV9 and TRBJ2-5; the match to TRBD2 covers 13 bases. The CDR3 contains 15 residues. Germline V gives CDR1 SGDLS, CDR2 YYNGEE. Trimming at V came to 3 bases and at J to 7 bases, leaving 6 bases not matched to a gene. The CDR3 loop is CASSEGLAGPGTQYF. For the CDR3, the DNA is TGTGCCAGCAGCGAGGGACTAGCGGGGCCTGGGACCCAGTACTTC.

This clone has a single count. The chain carries TRBV2 and TRBJ2-1; weak D call: TRBD2 (6 bases). V was clipped by 5 bases and J by 10 bases, with 18 bases between them. The length of the CDR3 is 14 residues. CDR1 is SNHLY, CDR2 FYNNEI, per germline. Here the CDR3 DNA reads TGTGCCAGCAGTCGGGCGGGATCCTTAGTCGAGCAGTTCTTC. This translates into CASSRAGSLVEQFF.

CDR3 coding DNA: TGTGCCAGCAGCCTCAGACAGGGCGGAGACACTGAAGCTTTCTTT. Translated: CASSLRQGGDTEAFF. This chain connects TRBV7-2 to TRBJ1-1, with 7 positions matching TRBD1. J gave up 3 bases and V 5 bases, and 9 bases lay outside the gene matches. The CDR3 is 15 residues long. The germline V gene encodes CDR1 SGHTA and CDR2 FQGNSA.

The chain uses TRBV18 and TRBJ1-1; maybe TRBD1 (6 bases). The CDR3 is made up of 15 amino acids. Between the trimmed V and J ends, which lost 6 bases and 2 bases, there was a span of 16 bases. Germline assignment: CDR1 KGHSH and CDR2 LQKENI. As DNA, the CDR3 is TGTGCCAGCTCCATGTACAGGGAGTTAAACACTGAAGCTTTCTTT. It yields the protein CASSMYRELNTEAFF. The variable domain in full, with the rest retrieved from reference TRBV18 and TRBJ1-1, is NAGVMQNPRHLVRRRGQEARLRCSPMKGHSHVYWYRQLPEEGLKFMVYLQKENIIDESGMPKERFSAEFPKEGPSILRIQQVVRGDSAAYFCASSMYRELNTEAFFGQGTRLTVV.

CDR3 amino acids: CASSFQQETQYF. CDR3 nucleotides: TGTGCCAGCAGCTTTCAACAAGAGACCCAGTACTTC. This chain uses TRBV11-2 with TRBJ2-5; D not certain. Germline CDR1 and CDR2: SGHAT and FQNNGV. CDR3 length: 12 residues. Trimming removed 3 bases from V and 2 bases from J, with 4 bases in between.

The chain uses TRBV7-9 and TRBJ1-1; TRBD1 aligns across 7 bases. The CDR3 sequence is 15 residues long. The trim removed 3 bases at V and 8 bases at J, leaving 12 bases unmatched. CDR1 SEHNR and CDR2 FQNEAQ come from the germline V gene (reference sequence). CDR3 bases: TGTGCCAGCAGCTTTAGTCGTACCGGGACAGCAGAAGCTTTCTTT. Its protein product is CASSFSRTGTAEAFF.

The chain links TRBV7-2 to TRBJ1-5; D is possibly TRBD1 (6 bases). This CDR3 is 13 amino acids long. Germline CDR1 SGHTA, CDR2 FQGNSA. Deletions cut 0 bases from V and 10 bases from J, with 10 bases between. The CDR3 sequence is CASSLAQGYPQHF. CDR3 sequence (DNA): TGTGCCAGCAGCTTAGCGCAGGGGTACCCCCAGCATTTT. Drawing the rest from reference TRBV7-2 and TRBJ1-5, the complete variable domain is GAGVSQSPSNKVTEKGKDVELRCDPISGHTALYWYRQSLGQGLEFLIYFQGNSAPDKSGLPSDRFSAERTGGSVSTLTIQRTQQEDSAVYLCASSLAQGYPQHFGDGTRLSIL.

This clone occurred many times. The J gene is TRBJ1-2, the V gene TRBV12-3 or TRBV12-4, with TRBD1 as a possible D gene (5 bases). The CDR3 runs to 12 residues. Trimming took 6 bases from V and 7 from J, leaving 12 bases between them. In DNA form, the CDR3 reads TGTGCCAGCAGACCGGGACTATCTGGCTACACCTTC. It yields the protein CASRPGLSGYTF.

V and J are TRBV6-5 and TRBJ2-5, with 7 bases that match TRBD1. Germline CDR1 and CDR2: MNHEY and SVGAGI. The CDR3 covers 14 residues. The trim removed 6 bases at V and 2 bases at J, leaving 6 bases unmatched. In nucleotides, the CDR3 is TGTGCCAGCAGCCGGACAGGCTATCAAGAGACCCAGTACTTC. It codes for CASSRTGYQETQYF.

This clone came up a few times. The chain has TRBV13 and TRBJ1-2; TRBD1 matches at 7 bases. V dropped 6 bases and J dropped 8; count of bases not matched to a gene: 12. The germline V gene encodes CDR1 PRHDT and CDR2 FYEKMQ (reference sequence). This CDR3 is 14 amino acids long. In DNA form, the CDR3 reads TGTGCCAGCAGTTATACAGGGGCCCCCAGAGGCTACACCTTC. It codes for CASSYTGAPRGYTF.

The chain recombines TRBV12-5 with TRBJ2-3, with D tentatively TRBD2 (5 bases). Per germline, CDR1 LGHNT and CDR2 FRNRAP. There are 14 residues in the CDR3. The ends were cut back, 5 bases at V and 0 bases at J, with 9 bases in the middle. This chain's CDR3 is CASGEGISTDTQYF. For the CDR3, the DNA is TGTGCTAGTGGTGAGGGTATCAGCACAGATACGCAGTATTTT.

V usage is TRBV29-1 and J usage is TRBJ2-2; the match to TRBD2 covers 14 bases. The CDR3 sequence is 16 residues long. CDR1 and CDR2 (germline): SQVTM, ANQGSEA. V gave up 5 bases and J gave up 5 bases; unmatched junction bases: 7. CDR3 sequence reads: CSVSGTSGSRTGELFF. The CDR3 DNA follows: TGCAGCGTTTCCGGGACTAGCGGGAGTCGTACCGGGGAGCTGTTTTTT.

This clone was found a few times. This chain connects TRBV25-1 to TRBJ1-4; D gene unclear. The CDR3 has 11 residues. The V end lost 9 bases, the J end lost 5 bases, and 7 bases lay between the germline ends. The germline gives CDR1 MGHDK, CDR2 SYGVNS. The CDR3 protein is CASQRNEKLFF. CDR3 coding DNA: TGTGCCAGTCAGAGGAATGAAAAACTGTTTTTT.

The J gene is TRBJ1-5, the V gene TRBV24-1; TRBD1 is a possible D gene (5 bases). Deletions cut 4 bases from V and 8 bases from J, with 14 bases between. CDR1 KGHDR and CDR2 SFDVKD come from the germline V gene. The CDR3 is 14 residues long. CDR3 DNA sequence: TGTGCCACCAGTGACTGGGACTCTCCCAAGCCCCAGCATTTT. Encoded protein: CATSDWDSPKPQHF.

The V and J genes are TRBV9 and TRBJ1-2; 8 bases are shared with TRBD1. The junction had 11 bases not matched to a gene; V was cut back by 0 bases and J by 7 bases. Germline lookup yields CDR1 SGDLS and CDR2 YYNGEE. This CDR3 region has 16 residues. CDR3 residues: CASSVAQGAMLSGYTF. The CDR3 region has the DNA TGTGCCAGCAGCGTAGCCCAGGGGGCCATGCTTAGTGGCTACACCTTC.

The sample holds one count of this clone. The V gene is TRBV5-1, the J gene TRBJ2-5; weak D call: TRBD1 (5 bases). The CDR3 runs to 13 residues. Trimming left V 3 bases short and J 5 bases short, with 11 bases between. CDR1 is SGHRS and CDR2 is YFSETQ in the germline V gene. CDR3 residues: CASSSPGLETQYF. The CDR3 nucleotides read TGCGCCAGCAGCTCGCCAGGGTTGGAGACCCAGTACTTC.

The CDR3 DNA sequence: TGTGCCAGCAGCCGCTACGGACAGGGTAATTCCTACGAGCAGTACTTC. It translates to CASSRYGQGNSYEQYF. The rearrangement joins TRBV3-1 (or the pseudogene TRBV3-2) to TRBJ2-7; TRBD1 agrees at 8 bases. This CDR3 contains 16 residues. Germline values: CDR1 LGHDT, CDR2 YNNKEL (reference sequence). The junction had 9 bases not matched to a gene; V was cut back by 4 bases and J by 1 base.

This clone was detected only once. J is TRBJ1-1 and V is TRBV24-1; possible D gene TRBD1, 6 bases. Trimming shortened V by 9 bases and J by 6 bases, and 31 bases separated the two germline ends. The CDR3 spans 18 residues. Looked up from germline, CDR1 is KGHDR and CDR2 is SFDVKD. This CDR3 is CATGTQGRGYFPPPEAFF. The CDR3 region has the DNA TGTGCCACCGGAACTCAGGGGAGGGGCTACTTCCCCCCACCTGAAGCTTTCTTT.